This T cell receptor (beta chain) originates from a study of blood T cells in healthy people across ages. On the study more broadly: About one barcoded beta molecule was captured per two T cells (by template switching).

A second about 7 to 11 cycle PCR used barcoded and J-beta primers. TCRdb re-derived calls from the 5' RACE reads in MiXCR, one entry per CDR3 protein. The sample lists 350,000 to 450,000 distinct CDR3 sequences, more than 45% seen once, with around 49% in the top ten. The germline V gene has CDR1 SEHNR and CDR2 FQNEAQ (reference sequence). The V segment lost 1 base and the J segment 3 bases; nucleotides outside the gene matches: 8. This CDR3 contains 17 residues. This clonotype was sampled from a man aged 55 to 70 in good health. Sequencing input: blood. The J gene is TRBJ2-4, the V gene TRBV7-9; 8 bases are a match to TRBD1. The DNA of the CDR3 is TGTGCCAGCAGCTTAGGGGCAGGGGGCGCCGACAAAAACATTCAGTACTTC. Residues: CASSLGAGGADKNIQYF.